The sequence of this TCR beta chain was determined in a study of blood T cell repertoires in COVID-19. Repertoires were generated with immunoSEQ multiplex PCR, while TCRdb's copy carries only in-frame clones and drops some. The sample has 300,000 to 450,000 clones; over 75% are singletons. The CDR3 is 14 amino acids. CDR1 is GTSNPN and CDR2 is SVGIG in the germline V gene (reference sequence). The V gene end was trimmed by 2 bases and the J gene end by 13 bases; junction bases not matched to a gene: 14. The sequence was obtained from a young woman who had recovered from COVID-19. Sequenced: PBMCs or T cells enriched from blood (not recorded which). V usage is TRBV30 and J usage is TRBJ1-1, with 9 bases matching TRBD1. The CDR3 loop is CAWSTGTGWFPGFF. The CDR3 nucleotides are TGTGCCTGGAGTACAGGGACAGGGTGGTTCCCTGGTTTCTTT.